The next 31 T cell receptor beta chains were all read from a single sample in a study of cytomegalovirus exposure and HLA in healthy donors. TCRdb keeps only in-frame clones here, not all; method: immunoSEQ multiplex PCR. The table has fewer than 200,000 clones, around nine tenths seen once. The sample consisted of PBMCs. The origin of the receptors is a man aged 30 to 39 in good health and CMV-seropositive.

The chain employs TRBV4-3 and TRBJ1-1; no clear D gene. The ends were cut back, 4 bases at V and 10 bases at J, with 19 bases in the middle. The CDR3 is made up of 14 amino acids. Germline CDR1 reads LGHNA; CDR2 reads YSLEER. CDR3 sequence (DNA): TGCGCCAGCAGCCCTGAGGGCCTCACGGTGGGAGCTTTCTTT. Protein: CASSPEGLTVGAFF.

The V gene is TRBV5-1, the J gene TRBJ1-3; TRBD1 might be the D (6 bases). Per the germline V gene, CDR1 is SGHRS and CDR2 is YFSETQ. V lost 2 bases, J lost 0 bases, and 18 bases lay in between. The CDR3 totals 18 residues. CDR3 sequence: CASSFSPGGASSGNTIYF. As DNA, the CDR3 is TGCGCCAGCAGCTTCTCCCCCGGGGGGGCCAGCTCTGGAAACACCATATATTTT.

The V gene is TRBV27, the J gene TRBJ1-4; D unclear. The ends were cut back, 6 bases at V and 1 base at J, with 6 bases in the middle. Germline values: CDR1 MNHEY, CDR2 SMNVEV (reference sequence). CDR3 size: 13 residues. The CDR3: CASSVGTNEKLFF. In DNA, the CDR3 is TGTGCCAGCAGCGTCGGAACTAATGAAAAACTGTTTTTT.

The chain is built from TRBV6-5 and TRBJ2-1; 9 bases line up with TRBD2. Germline V CDR1 and CDR2: MNHEY, SVGAGI. This CDR3 is built from 12 residues. V lost 8 bases and J lost 8; bases outside the gene matches: 4. The CDR3 nucleotides read TGTGCCAGCGGCGGGAGGGGAGATGAGCAGTTCTTC. Translation gives CASGGRGDEQFF.

This chain links TRBV2 with TRBJ2-3, with D possibly called TRBD1 or TRBD2 (6 bases each). The CDR3 is 18 residues long. The germline V and J ends were trimmed by 3 bases and 2 bases, with 21 bases remaining between them. CDR1 SNHLY and CDR2 FYNNEI come from the germline V gene. This CDR3 reads CASSDAGRDILLTDTQYF. The CDR3, as DNA: TGTGCCAGCAGTGATGCCGGGCGGGACATACTACTCACAGATACGCAGTATTTT.

This clone was counted between two and nine times. The gene calls are TRBV9 and TRBJ1-4; 9 bases fit TRBD1. With V trimmed by 4 bases and J by 8 bases, 6 bases remained unmatched. Germline CDR1 SGDLS, CDR2 YYNGEE. The CDR3 is 14 amino acids. For the CDR3, the DNA is TGTGCCAGCAGCCCCACAGGGGGCGAGGAAAAACTGTTTTTT. This encodes CASSPTGGEEKLFF.

The chain carries TRBV5-1 and TRBJ1-6; no reliable D call. CDR1 and CDR2 from the germline V gene are SGHRS and YFSETQ. The CDR3 totals 16 residues. Trimming cost V 0 bases and J 3 bases, with 10 bases left between them. This chain's CDR3 is CASSLARGDYNSPLHF. The DNA for the CDR3 is TGCGCCAGCAGCTTGGCCCGCGGGGACTATAATTCACCCCTCCACTTT.

This chain links TRBV28 with TRBJ2-1; TRBD1 matches 9 bases. The CDR3 contains 14 residues. Trimming at V came to 6 bases and at J to 7 bases, leaving 7 bases not matched to a gene. CDR1 and CDR2 (germline): MDHEN, SYDVKM. The CDR3 nucleotides are TGTGCCAGCAGGCGGACAGGGGTCAGAAATGAGCAGTTCTTC. Amino acids: CASRRTGVRNEQFF. The whole variable domain, filled in from reference TRBV28 and TRBJ2-1, reads DVKVTQSSRYLVKRTGEKVFLECVQDMDHENMFWYRQDPGLGLRLIYFSYDVKMKEKGDIPEGYSVSREKKERFSLILESASTNQTSMYLCASRRTGVRNEQFFGPGTRLTVL.

The chain links TRBV5-5 to TRBJ1-1; D unclear. Germline V lookup: CDR1 SGHKS, CDR2 YYEKEE (reference sequence). V shed 2 bases and J shed 0 bases, with 8 bases lying between them. CDR3 length: 14 residues. For the CDR3, the DNA is TGTGCCAGCAGCTTACAGAGGATGAACACTGAAGCTTTCTTT. This translates into CASSLQRMNTEAFF.

The chain links TRBV7-9 to TRBJ1-2, with D possibly being TRBD1 (6 bases). Germline loops: CDR1 SEHNR, CDR2 FQNEAQ (reference sequence). The CDR3 totals 14 residues. Trimming took off 1 base at V and 4 bases at J, with 10 bases between the two ends. For the CDR3, the DNA is TGTGCCAGCAGCTTAGGTGAGACAGGCTATGGCTACACCTTC. It yields the protein CASSLGETGYGYTF.

The chain couples TRBV2 to TRBJ2-7, with D possibly being TRBD1 or TRBD2 (5 bases each). V dropped 6 bases and J dropped 0 bases, with 15 bases sitting between them. This CDR3 is built from 15 residues. Germline V lookup: CDR1 SNHLY, CDR2 FYNNEI. The CDR3 DNA sequence: TGTGCCAGCAGGTATGGGGGTTCTGTCTCCTACGAGCAGTACTTC. It is translated as CASRYGGSVSYEQYF.

This clone showed up just a few times. The chain joins TRBV4-3 to TRBJ1-1, with D unresolved. V lost 4 bases and J lost 0, with 9 bases in between. CDR1 and CDR2 from the germline V gene are LGHNA and YSLEER. The CDR3 loop spans 14 amino acids. CDR3 loop: CASSLGPMNTEAFF. CDR3 DNA: TGCGCCAGCAGCCTCGGACCGATGAACACTGAAGCTTTCTTT.

This chain connects TRBV6-5 to TRBJ1-2; TRBD1 matches 9 bases. Germline V CDR1 and CDR2: MNHEY, SVGAGI. The trim removed 7 bases at V and 4 bases at J, leaving 10 bases unmatched. CDR3 size: 15 residues. As DNA, the CDR3 is TGTGCCAGCACCCGATGGACAGGGGTGGGCTATGGCTACACCTTC. This translates into CASTRWTGVGYGYTF.

The J gene is TRBJ1-6, the V gene TRBV5-5, with D hard to call. CDR1 is SGHKS and CDR2 is YYEKEE in the germline V gene (reference sequence). V lost 3 bases, J lost 8 bases, and 18 bases lay in between. The CDR3 extends over 16 amino acids. The CDR3 DNA is TGTGCCAGCAGCTCAGGATCTAGGACCTTGGATTCACCCCTCCACTTT. This encodes CASSSGSRTLDSPLHF.

A few counts support this clone. The chain combines TRBV6-6 with TRBJ1-5; D may be TRBD1 (5 bases). The CDR3 covers 14 residues. Trimming pared 6 bases from V and 5 bases from J, leaving 14 bases between. CDR1 is MNHNY and CDR2 is SVGAGI in the germline V gene (reference sequence). CDR3 DNA: TGTGCCAGCAGCTACCGAGCGGGGGATCAGCCCCAGCATTTT. This gives the protein CASSYRAGDQPQHF.

The chain recombines TRBV7-3 with TRBJ2-1, with a tentative D call TRBD1 (6 bases). V gave up 7 bases and J gave up 6 bases, with 13 bases separating them. CDR1 is SGHTA and CDR2 is FQGTGA in the germline V gene. The CDR3 length is 13 residues. The CDR3: CASTKEDSNEQFF. As DNA, the CDR3 is TGTGCCAGCACCAAGGAGGACAGCAATGAGCAGTTCTTC.

The chain is built from TRBV6-1 and TRBJ2-3; TRBD2 agrees at 14 bases. Trimming removed 5 bases from V and 1 base from J; junction bases left unmatched: 8. The CDR3 spans 18 residues. Germline CDR1 MNHNS, CDR2 SASEGT. As DNA, the CDR3 is TGTGCCAGCAGTAAAGGCTTGACTAGCGGGAGGGGCACAGATACGCAGTATTTT. This codes for CASSKGLTSGRGTDTQYF.

The rearrangement joins TRBV18 to TRBJ2-1; D might be TRBD2 (6 bases). In germline, CDR1 is KGHSH, CDR2 LQKENI. The CDR3 is 17 residues long. V lost 0 bases to trimming and J lost 2 bases, with 14 bases between them. The CDR3 sequence is CASSPPLAGRTYNEQFF. Written as DNA, the CDR3 is TGTGCCAGCTCACCACCCCTGGCGGGGCGGACCTACAATGAGCAGTTCTTC. Using reference TRBV18 and TRBJ2-1 for the parts outside the CDR3, the full variable domain is NAGVMQNPRHLVRRRGQEARLRCSPMKGHSHVYWYRQLPEEGLKFMVYLQKENIIDESGMPKERFSAEFPKEGPSILRIQQVVRGDSAAYFCASSPPLAGRTYNEQFFGPGTRLTVL.

This clone appeared a single time. J is TRBJ1-1 and V is TRBV9; D ambiguous. CDR1 is SGDLS and CDR2 is YYNGEE in the germline V gene. This CDR3 region has 13 residues. Trimming left V 0 bases short and J 6 bases short, with 9 bases between. The CDR3 nucleotides read TGTGCCAGCAGCGTAGATAACAGACCTGAAGCTTTCTTT. As protein: CASSVDNRPEAFF.

This clone was detected a few times. The CDR3: CASTGTQETQYF. CDR3 in DNA: TGTGCCAGCACGGGGACACAAGAGACCCAGTACTTC. The rearrangement uses TRBV6-5 and TRBJ2-5; D possibly corresponds to TRBD1 (6 bases). The V and J ends lost 7 bases and 2 bases respectively, with 8 bases between them. This CDR3 has 12 amino acids. Germline CDR1 and CDR2: MNHEY and SVGAGI.

The rearrangement uses TRBV29-1 and TRBJ2-1; D is ambiguous. Germline-derived CDR1 and CDR2 are SQVTM and ANQGSEA. V dropped 4 bases and J dropped 5 bases, with 12 bases sitting between them. This CDR3 is 13 amino acids long. The CDR3 bases are TGCAGCGTTGTGGCAGGTCTTAACAATGAGCAGTTCTTC. It translates to CSVVAGLNNEQFF.

V gene TRBV5-6 combines with J gene TRBJ2-4, with D perhaps given as TRBD1 or TRBD2 (5 bases each). Per the germline V gene, CDR1 is SGHDT and CDR2 is YYEEEE. CDR3 size: 13 residues. V was clipped by 2 bases and J by 9 bases, with 12 bases between them. DNA for the CDR3: TGTGCCAGCAGCTTCGAGGGGCTGGGCATTCAGTACTTC. Translating gives CASSFEGLGIQYF.

This rearrangement joins TRBV19 to TRBJ2-1; D perhaps matches TRBD2 (6 bases). Trimming took 5 bases from V and 8 from J, leaving 16 bases between them. CDR3 size: 14 residues. CDR1 LNHDA and CDR2 SQIVND come from the germline V gene (reference sequence). This CDR3 is CASSSPAGKDEQFF. As DNA, the CDR3 is TGTGCCAGTAGTTCTCCCGCGGGGAAGGATGAGCAGTTCTTC. Complete variable domain (other parts from reference TRBV19 and TRBJ2-1): DGGITQSPKYLFRKEGQNVTLSCEQNLNHDAMYWYRQDPGQGLRLIYYSQIVNDFQKGDIAEGYSVSREKKESFPLTVTSAQKNPTAFYLCASSSPAGKDEQFFGPGTRLTVL.

The J gene is TRBJ2-2, the V gene TRBV5-4, with TRBD2 identical over 7 bases. Germline V gene sequence: CDR1 SGHNT, CDR2 YYREEE (reference sequence). J gave up 4 bases and V 2 bases, and 8 bases lay outside the gene matches. The CDR3 length is 16 residues. The CDR3, as DNA: TGTGCCAGCAGCTTTTCGCGGGGGTCGAGCACCGGGGAGCTGTTTTTT. This codes for CASSFSRGSSTGELFF.

This clone was seen a handful of times. V gene TRBV30 combines with J gene TRBJ1-1; unclear D gene. In germline, CDR1 is GTSNPN, CDR2 SVGIG (reference sequence). V was shortened by 0 bases and J by 1 base, with 3 bases between the two germline ends. The CDR3 is made up of 12 amino acids. The CDR3 coding sequence is TGTGCCTGGAGTGTGTCGAACACTGAAGCTTTCTTT. It encodes CAWSVSNTEAFF.

The rearrangement joins TRBV11-2 to TRBJ2-7; D gene ambiguous. Trimming shortened V by 2 bases and J by 0 bases, and 11 bases separated the two germline ends. Germline lookup yields CDR1 SGHAT and CDR2 FQNNGV. The CDR3 sequence is 15 residues long. The CDR3 DNA sequence: TGTGCCAGCAGCTTAACGCAGCTATCCTCCTACGAGCAGTACTTC. Protein product: CASSLTQLSSYEQYF. The full variable domain, in which reference TRBV11-2 and TRBJ2-7 provide the parts outside the CDR3, is EAGVAQSPRYKIIEKRQSVAFWCNPISGHATLYWYQQILGQGPKLLIQFQNNGVVDDSQLPKDRFSAERLKGVDSTLKIQPAKLEDSAVYLCASSLTQLSSYEQYFGPGTRLTVT.

The rearrangement uses TRBV25-1 and TRBJ1-2; no clear D gene. The V end was cut by 4 bases, the J end by 7 bases, with 7 bases between. Germline CDR1 MGHDK, CDR2 SYGVNS. The CDR3 loop spans 11 amino acids. The CDR3 spells CASSAGGGYTF. CDR3 sequence (DNA): TGTGCCAGCAGTGCAGGTGGTGGCTACACCTTC.

The rearrangement joins TRBV6-5 to TRBJ1-1; the D is unclear. The length of the CDR3 is 15 residues. The germline CDR1 and CDR2 sequences are MNHEY and SVGAGI. V lost 0 bases to trimming and J lost 8 bases, with 16 bases between them. The CDR3 region has the DNA TGTGCCAGCAGTTACTCCCGGGAAGGACCTCGCGAAGCTTTCTTT. This gives the protein CASSYSREGPREAFF.

This rearrangement joins TRBV7-9 to TRBJ1-5; possible D gene TRBD1, 6 bases. Germline CDR1 and CDR2: SEHNR and FQNEAQ (reference sequence). This CDR3 spans 16 amino acids. V lost 0 bases to trimming and J lost 4 bases, with 13 bases between them. This CDR3 reads CASSLATGIRNQPQHF. Here the CDR3 DNA reads TGTGCCAGCAGCTTAGCCACAGGGATAAGGAATCAGCCCCAGCATTTT.

This rearrangement joins TRBV7-8 to TRBJ1-1; TRBD1 agrees at 10 bases. Germline V gene lookup returns CDR1 SGHVS and CDR2 FQNEAQ. The CDR3 loop spans 17 amino acids. Losses at the gene ends were 5 bases for V and 1 base for J; bases not matched to a gene: 10. The CDR3 reads CASSPRTGGPPNTEAFF. The CDR3 DNA follows: TGTGCCAGCAGCCCACGGACAGGGGGACCTCCGAACACTGAAGCTTTCTTT.

This clone was detected once. The gene calls are TRBV7-6 and TRBJ1-6, with D unclear. This CDR3 is 14 amino acids long. Trimming took 5 bases from V and 0 from J, leaving 5 bases between them. The germline CDR1 and CDR2 sequences are SGHVS and FNYEAQ. CDR3 DNA sequence: TGTGCCAGCAGCCCGGGCTCCTATAATTCACCCCTCCACTTT. This gives the protein CASSPGSYNSPLHF.